The clone carrying this T cell receptor (beta chain) was seen ten or more times. This entry comes from a study of T cells in Graves' hyperthyroidism and ophthalmopathy. Amplification yielded TCR beta CDR3 regions, with RNA transcripts as the source. The study used the HTBI primer set for a first-round RT-PCR of the TCR CDR3. TCRdb passed the multiplex PCR reads through MiXCR, listing each CDR3 protein once. The profile shows roughly 100,000 distinct CDR3 sequences, roughly 50% of them singletons. Exclusion of a patient resulted from uncontrolled infection, other autoimmune disease, pregnancy or lactation. The germline V gene has CDR1 SGDLS and CDR2 YYNGEE. Between the trimmed V and J ends, which lost 1 base and 1 base, there was a span of 19 bases. The CDR3 covers 18 residues.

The chain carries TRBV9 and TRBJ2-3; possibly TRBD1 for D (6 bases). The origin of this receptor is a man in his forties with Graves' hyperthyroidism. Sequenced input: blood. The CDR3: CASSVSPSRGQRTDTQYF. In nucleotides, the CDR3 is TGTGCCAGCAGCGTATCCCCTTCAAGAGGACAGCGCACAGATACGCAGTATTTT.